This TCR beta chain was sequenced for a study of blood T cells in healthy people across ages. Remarks on this clonotype: Its antigen is not identified.

Study findings and constraints: Age advanced and TCR beta diversity per million T cells fell, roughly linearly.

This CDR3 region has 15 residues. With V trimmed by 2 bases and J by 7 bases, 7 bases remained unmatched. PCR was performed a second time for about 7 to 11 cycles using a sample-barcoded 5' primer and a J-beta primer mix. No fewer than 2.5 million CDR3-containing paired-end reads came from each sample. From the 5' RACE reads, TCRdb called clonotypes with MiXCR, one entry per CDR3 protein. This sample has around 2 million distinct CDR3 sequences, with about two fifths found just once. The clonotype originates from a human donor in good health. This rearrangement joins TRBV12-3 or TRBV12-4 to TRBJ1-4; 7 bases fit TRBD1. Sequencing was carried out using blood. In nucleotides, the CDR3 is TGTGCCAGCAGTTTAACTGCACAGGGGCGTGAAAAACTGTTTTTT. It specifies CASSLTAQGREKLFF.